The 18 T cell receptor beta chains in this list originate from one sample, sequenced in a study of blood T cell repertoires in COVID-19. Repertoires were generated with immunoSEQ multiplex PCR, while TCRdb's copy carries only in-frame clones and drops some. This table has approximately 300,000 clones, roughly 87% appearing once. The sample taken for sequencing was peripheral blood. The source of these receptors is a man aged 18 to 29 with active or convalescent COVID-19.

This sequence joins TRBV6-5 and TRBJ2-1, with 10 bases lining up with TRBD2. This CDR3 is 15 amino acids long. Trimming at V came to 5 bases and at J to 4 bases, leaving 5 bases not matched to a gene. CDR1 and CDR2 (germline): MNHEY, SVGAGI. The CDR3: CASSPLTSGYNEQFF. The CDR3 coding sequence is TGTGCCAGCAGTCCCCTGACTAGCGGGTACAATGAGCAGTTCTTC.

The CDR3 reads CASSLTGTGAYEQYF. The CDR3 coding sequence is TGTGCCAGCAGCTTGACCGGGACAGGGGCCTACGAGCAGTACTTC. The J gene is TRBJ2-7, the V gene TRBV5-6; 10 nucleotides agree with TRBD1. Germline assignment: CDR1 SGHDT and CDR2 YYEEEE. The V gene end was trimmed by 1 base and the J gene end by 2 bases; junction bases not matched to a gene: 3. This CDR3 is 15 amino acids long.

The chain employs TRBV27 and TRBJ2-1, with 10 bases identical to TRBD2. J gave up 10 bases and V 5 bases, and 8 bases lay outside the gene matches. CDR1 and CDR2 from the germline V gene are MNHEY and SMNVEV (reference sequence). The CDR3 loop spans 14 amino acids. The CDR3 coding sequence is TGTGCCAGCAGTCCTAGCGGGGGTATAATCGAGCAGTTCTTC. Protein product: CASSPSGGIIEQFF.

The J gene is TRBJ1-1, the V gene TRBV10-2; D possibly corresponds to TRBD1 (5 bases). The CDR3 consists of 14 residues. The V gene lost 5 bases and the J gene lost 8 bases, with 18 bases spanning the gap. Germline V gene lookup returns CDR1 WSHSY and CDR2 SAAADI. The CDR3 region is CASSKQALSGEAFF. Here the CDR3 DNA reads TGCGCCAGCAGTAAACAGGCCTTGAGTGGGGAAGCTTTCTTT.

The table lists this clone with a count of one. The CDR3 DNA follows: TGCGCCAGCAGCTCGGACACCTCATACAATGAGCAGTTCTTC. It yields the protein CASSSDTSYNEQFF. The V gene is TRBV5-1, the J gene TRBJ2-1; D is possibly TRBD1 (5 bases). Trimming shortened V by 3 bases and J by 4 bases, and 11 bases separated the two germline ends. The CDR3 runs to 14 residues. Germline CDR1 and CDR2: SGHRS and YFSETQ.

This clone has a single count. The chain carries TRBV5-1 and TRBJ2-7; TRBD2 matches at 7 bases. Germline trimming cut 2 bases from V and 3 bases from J; bases unmatched to any gene: 5. This CDR3 is 14 amino acids long. In germline, CDR1 is SGHRS, CDR2 YFSETQ. For the CDR3, the DNA is TGCGCCAGCAGCTTACTAGCGACCGACTACGAGCAGTACTTC. Its protein is CASSLLATDYEQYF.

The chain has TRBV19 and TRBJ2-5, with D perhaps matching TRBD1 (6 bases). V gave up 3 bases and J gave up 2 bases, with 16 bases separating them. This CDR3 has 16 residues. Germline CDR1 is LNHDA and CDR2 is SQIVND (reference sequence). CDR3 sequence: CASSIRDTLIQETQYF. Here the CDR3 DNA reads TGTGCCAGTAGTATCCGGGACACCCTTATTCAAGAGACCCAGTACTTC.

The chain uses TRBV28 and TRBJ2-3, with TRBD2 matching 12 bases. The CDR3 sequence is 15 residues long. The junction had 5 bases not matched to a gene; V was cut back by 5 bases and J by 5 bases. Germline V lookup: CDR1 MDHEN, CDR2 SYDVKM. The CDR3 nucleotides read TGTGCCAGCAGTCCCTCTAGCGGGAGGGTAGATACGCAGTATTTT. Its translation: CASSPSSGRVDTQYF.

This chain links TRBV29-1 with TRBJ2-1; 11 bases line up with TRBD2. CDR1 and CDR2 from the germline V gene are SQVTM and ANQGSEA. Trimming took 1 base from V and 7 from J; bases not matched to a gene: 6. The CDR3 contains 15 residues. Here the CDR3 DNA reads TGCAGCGTTGAAGGCTTTACTAGCGGGAGTAATGAGCAGTTCTTC. As protein: CSVEGFTSGSNEQFF.

The chain employs TRBV13 and TRBJ1-2, with D perhaps TRBD1 (5 bases). CDR1 PRHDT and CDR2 FYEKMQ come from the germline V gene (reference sequence). CDR3 length: 15 amino acids. Trimming took 4 bases from V and 0 from J, leaving 12 bases between them. CDR3 sequence: CASSSPGLPNYGYTF. The DNA of the CDR3 is TGTGCCAGCAGCTCACCGGGACTGCCTAACTATGGCTACACCTTC.

The chain uses TRBV3-1 (or the pseudogene TRBV3-2) and TRBJ2-5; D call uncertain. Germline-derived CDR1 and CDR2 are LGHDT and YNNKEL (reference sequence). CDR3 length: 12 residues. Trimming cost V 0 bases and J 3 bases, with 2 bases left between them. The chain's CDR3 is CASSQDEETQYF. The DNA of the CDR3 is TGTGCCAGCAGCCAAGACGAAGAGACCCAGTACTTC.

This chain links TRBV2 with TRBJ1-2; 8 bases line up with TRBD1. V dropped 9 bases and J dropped 5; count of bases not matched to a gene: 17. This CDR3 has 16 residues. Germline CDR1 and CDR2: SNHLY and FYNNEI. The CDR3 coding sequence is TGTGCCAGAACCCCAAATCGGACAGGGAACCTATATGGCTACACCTTC. Translating it yields CARTPNRTGNLYGYTF.

The chain has TRBV19 and TRBJ2-5; 10 positions match TRBD1. CDR1 and CDR2 (germline): LNHDA, SQIVND (reference sequence). The CDR3 extends over 14 amino acids. With V trimmed by 7 bases and J by 6 bases, 8 bases remained unmatched. The CDR3 here is CASNPTGGIQTQYF. The DNA for the CDR3 is TGTGCCAGTAATCCGACAGGGGGCATACAGACCCAGTACTTC.

The rearrangement links TRBV19 to TRBJ2-7, with D unresolved. The germline V gene has CDR1 LNHDA and CDR2 SQIVND (reference sequence). V lost 3 bases and J 0 bases, leaving 9 bases between the germline ends. The CDR3 length is 14 residues. The CDR3 loop is CASSIGVGSYEQYF. For the CDR3, the DNA is TGTGCCAGTAGTATCGGAGTTGGCTCCTACGAGCAGTACTTC.

The CDR3 DNA sequence: TGTGCCATCAGTGAGTCGAGCGTCGGGAGCTCCTACAATGAGCAGTTCTTC. It translates to CAISESSVGSSYNEQFF. The chain combines TRBV10-3 with TRBJ2-1; weak D call: TRBD2 (6 bases). Trimming removed 0 bases at V and 0 bases at J, with 12 bases between. The CDR3 runs to 17 residues. Germline assignment: CDR1 ENHRY and CDR2 SYGVKD.

This clone was seen a handful of times. V and J are TRBV14 and TRBJ1-6; 12 bases are a match to TRBD1. There are 17 residues in the CDR3. Germline V CDR1 and CDR2: SGHDN, FVKESK. Trimming cost V 2 bases and J 4 bases; bases outside gene matches: 3. CDR3: CASSQLGQGAYNSPLHF. In DNA, the CDR3 is TGTGCCAGCAGCCAATTGGGACAGGGGGCATATAATTCACCCCTCCACTTT.

V and J are TRBV5-1 and TRBJ1-3; perhaps TRBD1 as D (5 bases). This CDR3 spans 15 amino acids. Germline loops: CDR1 SGHRS, CDR2 YFSETQ. Between the trimmed V and J ends, which lost 3 bases and 1 base, there was a span of 11 bases. The CDR3 coding sequence is TGCGCCAGCAGCTCTACAGGAAAGTCTGGAAACACCATATATTTT. Translating gives CASSSTGKSGNTIYF.

The rearrangement uses TRBV15 and TRBJ2-2; D is possibly TRBD1 (5 bases). This CDR3 comprises 16 residues. Trimming shortened V by 1 base and J by 4 bases, and 13 bases separated the two germline ends. CDR1 is LNHNV and CDR2 is YYDKDF in the germline V gene (reference sequence). CDR3 amino acids: CATSRGLRTRTGELFF. CDR3 nucleotides: TGTGCCACCAGCAGAGGGCTTCGGACACGCACCGGGGAGCTGTTTTTT.